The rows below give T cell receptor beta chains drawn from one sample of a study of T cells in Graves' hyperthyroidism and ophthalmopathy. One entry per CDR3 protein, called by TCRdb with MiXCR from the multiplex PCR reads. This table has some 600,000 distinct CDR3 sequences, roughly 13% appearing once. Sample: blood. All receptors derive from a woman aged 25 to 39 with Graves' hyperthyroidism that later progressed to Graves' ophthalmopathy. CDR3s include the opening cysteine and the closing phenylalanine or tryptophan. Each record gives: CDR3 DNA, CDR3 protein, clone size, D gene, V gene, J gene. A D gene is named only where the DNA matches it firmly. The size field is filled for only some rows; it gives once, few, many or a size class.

CDR3 DNA: TGTGCCACAGCTACAGGTGGGGGATACGAGCAGTACTTC
CDR3 protein: CATATGGGYEQYF
clone size: many
D gene: .
V gene: TRBV24-1
J gene: TRBJ2-7

CDR3 DNA: TGTGCCAGCAGTCTGATACAGGGCTACGAGCAGTACTTC
CDR3 protein: CASSLIQGYEQYF
clone size: many
D gene: .
V gene: TRBV28
J gene: TRBJ2-7

CDR3 DNA: TGTGCCAGCAGCCAAGACGCTAGCGGTACCTACGAGCAGTACTTC
CDR3 protein: CASSQDASGTYEQYF
clone size: .
D gene: TRBD2
V gene: TRBV4-2
J gene: TRBJ2-7

CDR3 DNA: TGTGCCAGTACCCGAAACCAGGGACAGGGGTCTTACGAGCAGTACTTC
CDR3 protein: CASTRNQGQGSYEQYF
clone size: many
D gene: TRBD1
V gene: TRBV19
J gene: TRBJ2-7

CDR3 DNA: TGTGCCAGTAGTATGTCACTCGCTGAAGCTTTCTTT
CDR3 protein: CASSMSLAEAFF
clone size: few
D gene: .
V gene: TRBV19
J gene: TRBJ1-1

CDR3 DNA: TGTGCCAGCAGCTTAGATAGACACAATGAGCAGTTCTTC
CDR3 protein: CASSLDRHNEQFF
clone size: few
D gene: .
V gene: TRBV7-9
J gene: TRBJ2-1

CDR3 DNA: TGTGCCAGTATGATGGACAGGGACACCACTGAAGCTTTCTTT
CDR3 protein: CASMMDRDTTEAFF
clone size: many
D gene: TRBD1
V gene: TRBV19
J gene: TRBJ1-1

CDR3 DNA: TGCGCCAGCAGCCCTTATGCAGTCCTCTCTGGGGCCAACGTCCTGACTTTC
CDR3 protein: CASSPYAVLSGANVLTF
clone size: .
D gene: .
V gene: TRBV14
J gene: TRBJ2-6

CDR3 DNA: TGTGCCATCAGTGAGAGTCGCGGCTACACCTTC
CDR3 protein: CAISESRGYTF
clone size: many
D gene: .
V gene: TRBV10-3
J gene: TRBJ1-2

CDR3 DNA: TGTGCCAGCGGATTCACAGATACGCAGTATTTT
CDR3 protein: CASGFTDTQYF
clone size: many
D gene: .
V gene: TRBV11-2
J gene: TRBJ2-3

CDR3 DNA: TGTGCCTGGAGTGCTGTAGCCGATAGCAATCAGCCCCAGCATTTT
CDR3 protein: CAWSAVADSNQPQHF
clone size: few
D gene: .
V gene: TRBV30
J gene: TRBJ1-5

CDR3 DNA: TGTGCCAGCACCCTAAGGCTATGGACGGATCCGACGCTAAGCACAGATACGCAGTATTTT
CDR3 protein: CASTLRLWTDPTLSTDTQYF
clone size: few
D gene: .
V gene: TRBV6-2/TRBV6-3
J gene: TRBJ2-3

CDR3 DNA: TGTGCCAGCAGCTCAAAGGACAGGGGTGAGCAGTTCTTC
CDR3 protein: CASSSKDRGEQFF
clone size: many
D gene: TRBD1
V gene: TRBV13
J gene: TRBJ2-1

CDR3 DNA: TGTGCCAGCCGACACCGGACAAAGCAGTTCTTC
CDR3 protein: CASRHRTKQFF
clone size: many
D gene: .
V gene: TRBV27
J gene: TRBJ2-1

CDR3 DNA: TGCAGTGCCGGCGAGGGAGGGGAGGAGACCCAGTACTTC
CDR3 protein: CSAGEGGEETQYF
clone size: few
D gene: TRBD2
V gene: TRBV20-1
J gene: TRBJ2-5

CDR3 DNA: TGTGCCAGCAGCTTAGCAGCGGGAGGGCCGTACGAGCAGTACTTC
CDR3 protein: CASSLAAGGPYEQYF
clone size: few
D gene: TRBD2
V gene: TRBV7-6
J gene: TRBJ2-7

CDR3 DNA: TGTGCCAGCAGTTACCAGGGGAGCACAGATACGCAGTATTTT
CDR3 protein: CASSYQGSTDTQYF
clone size: .
D gene: .
V gene: TRBV6-2/TRBV6-3
J gene: TRBJ2-3

CDR3 DNA: TGTGCCAGCAGCTTTGATAGCGGGATAACCTACGAGCAGTACTTC
CDR3 protein: CASSFDSGITYEQYF
clone size: many
D gene: TRBD2
V gene: TRBV11-2
J gene: TRBJ2-7

CDR3 DNA: TGTGCCACCAGTGAGCTAGCGGTCTCCTACAATGAGCAGTTCTTC
CDR3 protein: CATSELAVSYNEQFF
clone size: .
D gene: TRBD2
V gene: TRBV24-1
J gene: TRBJ2-1

CDR3 DNA: TGTACCAGCAAGGTGCCTAGCGGCACAGATACGCAGTATTTT
CDR3 protein: CTSKVPSGTDTQYF
clone size: .
D gene: .
V gene: TRBV6-1
J gene: TRBJ2-3

CDR3 DNA: TGTGCCAGCACCAAAGACAGTCCTGGGGACAATGAGCAGTTCTTC
CDR3 protein: CASTKDSPGDNEQFF
clone size: many
D gene: .
V gene: TRBV11-1
J gene: TRBJ2-1

CDR3 DNA: TGTGCCACCAGTGAATCTCCGGGAGTTTCCGAGACCCAGTACTTC
CDR3 protein: CATSESPGVSETQYF
clone size: many
D gene: .
V gene: TRBV24-1
J gene: TRBJ2-5

CDR3 DNA: TGTGCCAGTAGTTCAACAGGGGTTGAAGGGTCAGCTTTCTTT
CDR3 protein: CASSSTGVEGSAFF
clone size: few
D gene: TRBD1
V gene: TRBV19
J gene: TRBJ1-1

CDR3 DNA: TGTGCCAGCAGCTTTGGACTAGCGACTAGCACAGATACGCAGTATTTT
CDR3 protein: CASSFGLATSTDTQYF
clone size: many
D gene: TRBD2
V gene: TRBV5-5
J gene: TRBJ2-3

CDR3 DNA: TGTGCCAGCAGTGAATATACAGTAAGCACTGAAGCTTTCTTT
CDR3 protein: CASSEYTVSTEAFF
clone size: .
D gene: .
V gene: TRBV6-1
J gene: TRBJ1-1

CDR3 DNA: TGCAGTGCAGGGACGTCTGGAAACACCATATATTTT
CDR3 protein: CSAGTSGNTIYF
clone size: few
D gene: .
V gene: TRBV20-1
J gene: TRBJ1-3

CDR3 DNA: TGTGCCAGCTCACAAGGGACAGGGGACACTGAAGCTTTCTTT
CDR3 protein: CASSQGTGDTEAFF
clone size: many
D gene: TRBD1
V gene: TRBV18
J gene: TRBJ1-1

CDR3 DNA: TGTGCCAGCAGCTGGGCGGGTCAGAATGAGCAGTTCTTC
CDR3 protein: CASSWAGQNEQFF
clone size: .
D gene: .
V gene: TRBV7-6
J gene: TRBJ2-1

CDR3 DNA: TGTGCCAGCAGCTTCGAAGGCAGGGGTAATGAAAAACTGTTTTTT
CDR3 protein: CASSFEGRGNEKLFF
clone size: many
D gene: .
V gene: TRBV7-9
J gene: TRBJ1-4

CDR3 DNA: TGCGCCAGCAGCATCGGGACCTACAATGAGCAGTTCTTC
CDR3 protein: CASSIGTYNEQFF
clone size: many
D gene: .
V gene: TRBV5-1
J gene: TRBJ2-1

CDR3 DNA: TGTGGGGGACTAGTTCCTGGACATGAGCAGTTCTTC
CDR3 protein: CGGLVPGHEQFF
clone size: many
D gene: TRBD2
V gene: TRBV7-9
J gene: TRBJ2-1

CDR3 DNA: TGTGCCAGCAACAGGGCACAAGGGGACGAGCAGTACTTC
CDR3 protein: CASNRAQGDEQYF
clone size: few
D gene: .
V gene: TRBV6-1
J gene: TRBJ2-7

CDR3 DNA: TGTGCCAGCAGTTTCGGGGGCTCTGGGGCCAACGTCCTGACTTTC
CDR3 protein: CASSFGGSGANVLTF
clone size: many
D gene: .
V gene: TRBV12-3/TRBV12-4
J gene: TRBJ2-6

CDR3 DNA: TGTGCCAGCAGTTCCGCCGAAGGGGGATCCTACGAGCAGTACTTC
CDR3 protein: CASSSAEGGSYEQYF
clone size: .
D gene: .
V gene: TRBV28
J gene: TRBJ2-7

CDR3 DNA: TGTGCCAGCAGCGCGAACCAGGAGGCAGAAGCTTTCTTT
CDR3 protein: CASSANQEAEAFF
clone size: many
D gene: .
V gene: TRBV9
J gene: TRBJ1-1

CDR3 DNA: TGCAGCGTTGTTGGGGAAGTTCGCGAGCAGTACTTC
CDR3 protein: CSVVGEVREQYF
clone size: many
D gene: .
V gene: TRBV29-1
J gene: TRBJ2-7

CDR3 DNA: TGTGCCAGCAGCGAGTCCCCCGGGGGGGTCTCCTACAATGAGCAGTTCTTC
CDR3 protein: CASSESPGGVSYNEQFF
clone size: many
D gene: TRBD2
V gene: TRBV9
J gene: TRBJ2-1

CDR3 DNA: TGCAGTGCTAGAGATAAGAGGGACTCCTCCGTGAATGAGCAGTTCTTC
CDR3 protein: CSARDKRDSSVNEQFF
clone size: many
D gene: .
V gene: TRBV20-1
J gene: TRBJ2-1

CDR3 DNA: TGCAGCGTACCTCAGGGTAACTATGGCTACACCTTC
CDR3 protein: CSVPQGNYGYTF
clone size: .
D gene: .
V gene: TRBV29-1
J gene: TRBJ1-2

CDR3 DNA: TGTGCCAGCAGCCCCGCGGAGCGGGAGAGTGGAGAGACCCAGTACTTC
CDR3 protein: CASSPAERESGETQYF
clone size: .
D gene: TRBD2
V gene: TRBV9
J gene: TRBJ2-5

CDR3 DNA: TGTGCCAGCAGCTCGTCCCGGACTAGCGGGAGGGCCGGAGATACGCAGTATTTT
CDR3 protein: CASSSSRTSGRAGDTQYF
clone size: many
D gene: TRBD2
V gene: TRBV7-2
J gene: TRBJ2-3

CDR3 DNA: TGTGCCAGCAGGCAGGGGACAGGGGGAGGTTCGGCTAATGAAAAACTGTTTTTT
CDR3 protein: CASRQGTGGGSANEKLFF
clone size: .
D gene: TRBD1
V gene: TRBV5-4
J gene: TRBJ1-4

CDR3 DNA: TGTGCCAGCAGCTTGTGGGACGGTGACTACGAGCAGTACTTC
CDR3 protein: CASSLWDGDYEQYF
clone size: .
D gene: .
V gene: TRBV11-2
J gene: TRBJ2-7

CDR3 DNA: TGCAGTGCTAGTCAAGGGCCAGGTGTGGGCGTTGTGAACACTGAAGCTTTCTTT
CDR3 protein: CSASQGPGVGVVNTEAFF
clone size: many
D gene: .
V gene: TRBV20-1
J gene: TRBJ1-1

CDR3 DNA: TGTGCCAGCGGACGCTACGAACGGACTGAAGCTTTCTTT
CDR3 protein: CASGRYERTEAFF
clone size: many
D gene: .
V gene: TRBV9
J gene: TRBJ1-1

CDR3 DNA: TGTGCCAGCACCAGAGGACAGGGTAGCACTGAAGCTTTCTTT
CDR3 protein: CASTRGQGSTEAFF
clone size: many
D gene: TRBD1
V gene: TRBV2
J gene: TRBJ1-1

CDR3 DNA: TGTGCCAGCAGCTTAGATCAGGGGGGTGAAAAACTGTTTTTT
CDR3 protein: CASSLDQGGEKLFF
clone size: many
D gene: TRBD1
V gene: TRBV7-2
J gene: TRBJ1-4

CDR3 DNA: TGCAGTGCCCGCTCCTACAATGAGCAGTTCTTC
CDR3 protein: CSARSYNEQFF
clone size: .
D gene: .
V gene: TRBV20-1
J gene: TRBJ2-1

CDR3 DNA: TGTGCCAGCGGGCAAGAGACCCAGTACTTC
CDR3 protein: CASGQETQYF
clone size: many
D gene: .
V gene: TRBV6-2/TRBV6-3
J gene: TRBJ2-5

CDR3 DNA: TGTGCCAGCAAGGGGGGCCACGGGGAGCTGTTTTTT
CDR3 protein: CASKGGHGELFF
clone size: many
D gene: .
V gene: TRBV2
J gene: TRBJ2-2

CDR3 DNA: TGTGCCAGTAGTATAGATGGGTTCAATCAGCCCCAGCATTTT
CDR3 protein: CASSIDGFNQPQHF
clone size: few
D gene: .
V gene: TRBV19
J gene: TRBJ1-5

CDR3 DNA: TGTGCCAGCCGAAAGACCCTCCAGGGGAACACTGAAGCTTTCTTT
CDR3 protein: CASRKTLQGNTEAFF
clone size: many
D gene: .
V gene: TRBV7-2
J gene: TRBJ1-1

CDR3 DNA: TGTGCCAGCAGAACTACAGGGGGCAATTATGGCTACACCTTC
CDR3 protein: CASRTTGGNYGYTF
clone size: many
D gene: TRBD1
V gene: TRBV6-1
J gene: TRBJ1-2

CDR3 DNA: TGTGCCAGCTCACCCAGGGACTCAGGGATGGTGTACACTGAAGCTTTCTTT
CDR3 protein: CASSPRDSGMVYTEAFF
clone size: many
D gene: .
V gene: TRBV18
J gene: TRBJ1-1

CDR3 DNA: TGCAGTGCTAGAGAAGGTACGGGACGAAGACTACGCAATGAGCAGTTCTTC
CDR3 protein: CSAREGTGRRLRNEQFF
clone size: many
D gene: .
V gene: TRBV20-1
J gene: TRBJ2-1